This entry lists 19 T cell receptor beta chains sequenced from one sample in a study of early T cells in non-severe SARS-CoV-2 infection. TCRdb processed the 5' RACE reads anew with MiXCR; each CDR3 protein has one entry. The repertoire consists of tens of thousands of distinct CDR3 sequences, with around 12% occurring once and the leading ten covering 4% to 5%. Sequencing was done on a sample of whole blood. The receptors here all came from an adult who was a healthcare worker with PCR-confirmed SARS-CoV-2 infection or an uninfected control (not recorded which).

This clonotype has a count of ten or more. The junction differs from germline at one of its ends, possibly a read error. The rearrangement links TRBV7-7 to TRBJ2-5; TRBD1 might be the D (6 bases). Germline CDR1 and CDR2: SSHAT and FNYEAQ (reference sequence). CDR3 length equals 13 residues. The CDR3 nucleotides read TGTGCTAGCAGCTTTCGACAGGAGCAACCCCAGTACTTC. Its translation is CASSFRQEQPQYF.

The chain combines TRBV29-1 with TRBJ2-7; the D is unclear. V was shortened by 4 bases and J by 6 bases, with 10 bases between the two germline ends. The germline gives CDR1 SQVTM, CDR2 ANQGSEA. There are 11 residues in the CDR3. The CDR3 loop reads CSVVEAREQYF. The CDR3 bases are TGCAGCGTTGTAGAAGCCCGCGAGCAGTACTTC.

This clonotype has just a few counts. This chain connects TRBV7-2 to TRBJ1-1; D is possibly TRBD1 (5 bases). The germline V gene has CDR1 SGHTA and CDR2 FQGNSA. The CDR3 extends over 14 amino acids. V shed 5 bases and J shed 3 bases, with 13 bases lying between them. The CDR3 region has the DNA TGTGCCAGCAGCCGGAACTCGGGGGACACTGAAGCTTTCTTT. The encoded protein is CASSRNSGDTEAFF.

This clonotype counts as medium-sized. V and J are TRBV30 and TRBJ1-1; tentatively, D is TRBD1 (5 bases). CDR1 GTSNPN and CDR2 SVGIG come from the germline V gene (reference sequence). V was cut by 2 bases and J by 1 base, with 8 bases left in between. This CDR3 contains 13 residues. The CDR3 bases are TGTGCCTGGAGTAAGGGGTCGAACACTGAAGCTTTCTTT. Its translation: CAWSKGSNTEAFF.

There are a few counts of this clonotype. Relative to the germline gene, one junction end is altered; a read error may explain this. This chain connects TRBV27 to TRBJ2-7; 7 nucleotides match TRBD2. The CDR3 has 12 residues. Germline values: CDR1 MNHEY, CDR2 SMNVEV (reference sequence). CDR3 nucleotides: TGTGCCAGCAGTCCCCGCCTAGGCGGGAGCTTCTTC. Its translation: CASSPRLGGSFF.

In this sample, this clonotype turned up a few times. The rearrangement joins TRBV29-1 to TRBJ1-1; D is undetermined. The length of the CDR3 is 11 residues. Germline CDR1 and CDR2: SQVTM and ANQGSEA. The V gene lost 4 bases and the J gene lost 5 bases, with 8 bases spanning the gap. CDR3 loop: CSVGGGTEAFF. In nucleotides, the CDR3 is TGCAGCGTTGGGGGTGGGACTGAAGCTTTCTTT.

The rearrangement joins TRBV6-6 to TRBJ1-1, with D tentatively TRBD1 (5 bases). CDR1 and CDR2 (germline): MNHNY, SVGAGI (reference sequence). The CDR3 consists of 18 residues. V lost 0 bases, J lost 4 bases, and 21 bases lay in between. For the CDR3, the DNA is TGTGCCAGCAGTTACTCGAGCGTTTATGGGGGTGGTAGCACTGAAGCTTTCTTT. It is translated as CASSYSSVYGGGSTEAFF.

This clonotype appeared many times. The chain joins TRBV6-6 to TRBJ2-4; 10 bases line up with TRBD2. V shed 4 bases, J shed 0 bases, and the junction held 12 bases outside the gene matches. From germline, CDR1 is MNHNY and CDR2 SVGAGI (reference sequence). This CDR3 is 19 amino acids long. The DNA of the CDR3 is TGTGCCAGCAGTTTACGCCAACTAGCGGGGACGCTAGCCAAAAACATTCAGTACTTC. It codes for CASSLRQLAGTLAKNIQYF.

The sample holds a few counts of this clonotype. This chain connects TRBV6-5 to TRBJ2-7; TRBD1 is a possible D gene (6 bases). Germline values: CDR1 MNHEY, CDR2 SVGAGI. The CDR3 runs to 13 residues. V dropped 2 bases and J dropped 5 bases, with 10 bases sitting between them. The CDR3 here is CASSYDRLHEQYF. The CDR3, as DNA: TGTGCCAGCAGTTACGACAGGCTCCACGAGCAGTACTTC.

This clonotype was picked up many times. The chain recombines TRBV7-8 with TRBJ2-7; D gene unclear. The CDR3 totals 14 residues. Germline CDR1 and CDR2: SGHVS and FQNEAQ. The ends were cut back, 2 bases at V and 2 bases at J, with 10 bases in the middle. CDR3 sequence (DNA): TGTGCCAGCAGCTTACTCGGCAGCACCTACGAGCAGTACTTC. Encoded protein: CASSLLGSTYEQYF. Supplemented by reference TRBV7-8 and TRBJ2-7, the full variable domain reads GAGVSQSPRYKVAKRGQDVALRCDPISGHVSLFWYQQALGQGPEFLTYFQNEAQLDKSGLPSDRFFAERPEGSVSTLKIQRTQQEDSAVYLCASSLLGSTYEQYFGPGTRLTVT.

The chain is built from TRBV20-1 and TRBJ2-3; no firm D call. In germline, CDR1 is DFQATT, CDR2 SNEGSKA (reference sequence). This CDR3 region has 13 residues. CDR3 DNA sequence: TGCAGCGCCTCGACGTATCGCACAGATACGCAGTATTTT. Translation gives CSASTYRTDTQYF.

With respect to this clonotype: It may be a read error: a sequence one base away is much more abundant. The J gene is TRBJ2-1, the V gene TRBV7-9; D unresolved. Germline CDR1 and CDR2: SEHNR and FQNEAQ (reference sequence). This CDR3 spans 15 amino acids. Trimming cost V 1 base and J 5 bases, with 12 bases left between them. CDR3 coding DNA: TGTGCCAGCAGCTTAGGCCCTAAGAGTGACAATGAGCAGTTCTTC. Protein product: CASSLGPKSDNEQFF. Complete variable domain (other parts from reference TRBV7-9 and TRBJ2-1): DTGVSQNPRHKITKRGQNVTFRCDPISEHNRLYWYRQTLGQGPEFLTYFQNEAQLEKSRLLSDRFSAERPKGSFSTLEIQRTEQGDSAMYLCASSLGPKSDNEQFFGPGTRLTVL.

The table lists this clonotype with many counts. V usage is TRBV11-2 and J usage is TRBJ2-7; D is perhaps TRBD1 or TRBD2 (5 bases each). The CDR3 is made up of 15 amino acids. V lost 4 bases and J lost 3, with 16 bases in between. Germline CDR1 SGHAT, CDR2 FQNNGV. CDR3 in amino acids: CASSYPFLRGYEQYF. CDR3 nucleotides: TGTGCCAGCAGCTACCCTTTCCTGAGGGGCTACGAGCAGTACTTC.

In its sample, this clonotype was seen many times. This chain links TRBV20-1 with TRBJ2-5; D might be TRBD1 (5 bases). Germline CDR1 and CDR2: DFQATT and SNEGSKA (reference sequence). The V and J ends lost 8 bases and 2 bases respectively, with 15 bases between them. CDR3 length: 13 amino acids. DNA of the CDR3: TGCAGTCCGAAGAAGGCAGGGCAAGAGACCCAGTACTTC. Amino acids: CSPKKAGQETQYF.

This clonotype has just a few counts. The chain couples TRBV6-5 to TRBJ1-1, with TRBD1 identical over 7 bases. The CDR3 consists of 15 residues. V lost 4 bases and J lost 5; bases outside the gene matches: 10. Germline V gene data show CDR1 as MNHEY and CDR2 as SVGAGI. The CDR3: CASSFEGGAYTEAFF. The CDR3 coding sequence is TGTGCCAGCAGTTTCGAAGGGGGCGCTTATACTGAAGCTTTCTTT.

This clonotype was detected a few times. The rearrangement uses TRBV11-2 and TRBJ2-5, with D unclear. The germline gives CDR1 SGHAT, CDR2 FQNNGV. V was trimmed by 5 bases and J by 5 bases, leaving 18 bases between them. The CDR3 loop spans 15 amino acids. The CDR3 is CASSQYLGWGETQYF. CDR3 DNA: TGTGCCAGCAGCCAGTATCTAGGCTGGGGTGAGACCCAGTACTTC.

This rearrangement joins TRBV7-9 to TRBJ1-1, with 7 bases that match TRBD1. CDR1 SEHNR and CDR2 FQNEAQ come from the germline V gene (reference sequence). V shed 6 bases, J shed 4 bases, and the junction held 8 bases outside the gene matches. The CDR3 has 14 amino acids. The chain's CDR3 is CASRTHRGGTEAFF. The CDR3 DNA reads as TGTGCCAGCAGGACTCACAGGGGCGGCACTGAAGCTTTCTTT. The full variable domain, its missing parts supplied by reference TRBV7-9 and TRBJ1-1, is DTGVSQNPRHKITKRGQNVTFRCDPISEHNRLYWYRQTLGQGPEFLTYFQNEAQLEKSRLLSDRFSAERPKGSFSTLEIQRTEQGDSAMYLCASRTHRGGTEAFFGQGTRLTVV.

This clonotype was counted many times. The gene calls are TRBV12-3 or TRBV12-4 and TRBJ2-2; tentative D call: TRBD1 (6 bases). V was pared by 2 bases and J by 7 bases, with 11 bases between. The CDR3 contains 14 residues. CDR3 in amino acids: CASSLRGSVGELFF. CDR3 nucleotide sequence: TGTGCCAGCAGTTTAAGGGGGTCGGTCGGGGAGCTGTTTTTT.

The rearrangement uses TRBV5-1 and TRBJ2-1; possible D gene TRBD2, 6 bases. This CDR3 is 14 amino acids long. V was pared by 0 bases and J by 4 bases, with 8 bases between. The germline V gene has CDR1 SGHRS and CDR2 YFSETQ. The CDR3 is CASSLGLAYNEQFF. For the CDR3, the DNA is TGCGCCAGCAGCTTGGGTCTAGCGTACAATGAGCAGTTCTTC.